These 27 T cell receptor beta chains were all obtained from the same sample, sequenced in a study of Graves' ophthalmopathy and Graves' hyperthyroidism. Transcripts of RNA were the source for amplifying TCR beta CDR3 regions. RT-PCR was first run with HTBI primers, then multiplex PCR in a second round. Each CDR3 protein gets one entry after TCRdb re-called the multiplex PCR reads with MiXCR. The data hold about 550,000 distinct CDR3 sequences, with 39% observed a single time. The specimen sequenced was peripheral blood or thyroid tissue (not recorded which). The origin of the receptors is an adult man with Graves' hyperthyroidism.

V and J are TRBV7-2 and TRBJ1-2; 7 nucleotides match TRBD1. J gave up 7 bases and V 5 bases, and 7 bases lay outside the gene matches. Germline values: CDR1 SGHTA, CDR2 FQGNSA. The CDR3 extends over 13 amino acids. Written as DNA, the CDR3 is TGTGCCAGCAGCCTACAGGGGTCGAGTGGCTACACCTTC. This codes for CASSLQGSSGYTF.

This clonotype was picked up a small number of times. The CDR3 sequence: CASSFSTGRNEQFF. The CDR3 nucleotides are TGTGCCAGCAGCTTTTCAACAGGGAGGAATGAGCAGTTCTTC. The chain couples TRBV7-9 to TRBJ2-1; the D call may be TRBD1 or TRBD2 (6 bases each). V lost 3 bases and J lost 7, with 13 bases in between. The CDR3 has 14 amino acids. Germline V lookup: CDR1 SEHNR, CDR2 FQNEAQ (reference sequence).

There are many counts of this clonotype. The chain has TRBV19 and TRBJ1-5, with 7 positions matching TRBD1. V gave up 2 bases and J gave up 4 bases; unmatched junction bases: 8. Germline CDR1 is LNHDA and CDR2 is SQIVND (reference sequence). The CDR3 runs to 16 residues. CDR3 in amino acids: CASSITPGTENQPQHF. In DNA, the CDR3 is TGTGCCAGTAGTATAACCCCCGGGACAGAGAATCAGCCCCAGCATTTT.

This clonotype was detected many times. The V and J genes are TRBV2 and TRBJ1-1; D remains unclear. Germline CDR1 and CDR2: SNHLY and FYNNEI. This CDR3 contains 13 residues. With 3 bases removed from V and 4 bases from J, the gap between germline ends came to 9 bases. In DNA, the CDR3 is TGTGCCAGCAGTGACAACATGGGCACTGAAGCTTTCTTT. Translation gives CASSDNMGTEAFF.

In nucleotides, the CDR3 is TGCAGCTTAGTTCTCACCGGGGAGCTGTTTTTT. Protein sequence: CSLVLTGELFF. This rearrangement joins TRBV29-1 to TRBJ2-2; D not resolved. Germline loops: CDR1 SQVTM, CDR2 ANQGSEA. The CDR3 is 11 amino acids. V dropped 8 bases and J dropped 4 bases, with 8 bases sitting between them.

The genes are TRBV10-3 and TRBJ1-1; the match to TRBD1 covers 9 bases. The trim removed 4 bases at V and 10 bases at J, leaving 7 bases unmatched. The CDR3 sequence is 13 residues long. Germline CDR1 is ENHRY and CDR2 is SYGVKD. The CDR3 spells CAISGLGQGIAFF. Here the CDR3 DNA reads TGTGCCATCAGTGGTCTGGGACAGGGAATAGCTTTCTTT.

The gene calls are TRBV20-1 and TRBJ2-5; D is uncertain. Trimming took off 6 bases at V and 0 bases at J, with 8 bases between the two ends. Germline loops: CDR1 DFQATT, CDR2 SNEGSKA (reference sequence). CDR3 length equals 12 residues. This CDR3 reads CSAPDDQETQYF. CDR3 nucleotides: TGCAGTGCCCCAGACGACCAAGAGACCCAGTACTTC.

This clonotype was detected many times. The V call is TRBV6-5, the J call TRBJ1-2; D may be TRBD1 (5 bases). From germline, CDR1 is MNHEY and CDR2 SVGAGI. Trimming removed 7 bases from V and 3 bases from J, with 15 bases in between. CDR3 length equals 14 residues. CDR3 protein: CASTGAGGDYGYTF. The CDR3 DNA reads as TGTGCCAGCACCGGGGCGGGGGGGGACTATGGCTACACCTTC.

The rearrangement joins TRBV29-1 to TRBJ1-5; no reliable D call. Trimming removed 8 bases from V and 3 bases from J, with 14 bases in between. Germline V CDR1 and CDR2: SQVTM, ANQGSEA. CDR3 length: 13 residues. CDR3: CSLEGLDNQPQHF. CDR3 bases: TGCAGCTTGGAAGGACTGGACAATCAGCCCCAGCATTTT.

In this sample, this clonotype turned up many times. The chain is built from TRBV2 and TRBJ1-1; possible D gene TRBD1, 5 bases. CDR3 length: 14 amino acids. V lost 7 bases, J lost 0 bases, and 12 bases lay in between. Germline V lookup: CDR1 SNHLY, CDR2 FYNNEI. The CDR3 reads CASMPGPMNTEAFF. CDR3 nucleotides: TGTGCCAGCATGCCGGGACCTATGAACACTGAAGCTTTCTTT.

This clonotype was observed at least ten times. V gene TRBV6-1 combines with J gene TRBJ1-2; 8 nucleotides agree with TRBD1. V trimming: 6 bases; J trimming: 5 bases; junction bases outside the gene matches: 8. From germline, CDR1 is MNHNS and CDR2 SASEGT. The CDR3 is 14 amino acids. The CDR3 DNA is TGTGCCAGCAGGACTGACAGGGGTCGATATGGCTACACCTTC. The encoded protein is CASRTDRGRYGYTF.

This clonotype was counted ten times or more. CDR3 sequence reads: CASSDDRENTEAFF. The CDR3 DNA is TGTGCCAGCAGTGACGACAGAGAGAACACTGAAGCTTTCTTT. V usage is TRBV2 and J usage is TRBJ1-1; tentative D call: TRBD1 (5 bases). V was pared by 3 bases and J by 1 base, with 9 bases between. Germline V gene sequence: CDR1 SNHLY, CDR2 FYNNEI. The CDR3 totals 14 residues.

V is TRBV7-2 and J is TRBJ2-7; D is perhaps TRBD2 (5 bases). This CDR3 has 15 amino acids. Trimming cost V 4 bases and J 0 bases, with 13 bases left between them. Germline assignment: CDR1 SGHTA and CDR2 FQGNSA. The CDR3 DNA is TGTGCCAGCAGCTCCCCGGGAAAACCCTCCTACGAGCAGTACTTC. Protein sequence: CASSSPGKPSYEQYF. Supplemented by reference TRBV7-2 and TRBJ2-7, the full variable domain reads GAGVSQSPSNKVTEKGKDVELRCDPISGHTALYWYRQSLGQGLEFLIYFQGNSAPDKSGLPSDRFSAERTGGSVSTLTIQRTQQEDSAVYLCASSSPGKPSYEQYFGPGTRLTVT.

A word on this clonotype: The CDR3 does not end in the conserved phenylalanine or tryptophan, so this is likely a read error. No DNA is shown, since the ends of the CDR3 on it are uncertain; the CDR3 is the one TCRdb lists. The chain couples TRBV7-8 to TRBJ2-7; the table's D gene call, TRBD2, was not cross checked with the DNA. The CDR3 numbers 8 amino acids, ends counted. The germline V gene has CDR1 SGHVS and CDR2 FQNEAQ. CDR3 loop: CASWGLAL.

This chain joins TRBV12-5 and TRBJ1-4; 7 nucleotides line up with TRBD1. This CDR3 contains 15 residues. The junction had 4 bases not matched to a gene; V was cut back by 6 bases and J by 0 bases. The V gene's germline CDR1 is LGHNT and CDR2 FRNRAP. In DNA form, the CDR3 reads TGTGCTAGTGGGCAGGGGGGCGCAACTAATGAAAAACTGTTTTTT. Protein: CASGQGGATNEKLFF.

V gene TRBV6-5 combines with J gene TRBJ2-3, with a weak D call TRBD2 (6 bases). The CDR3 contains 14 residues. Trimming cost V 5 bases and J 5 bases, with 14 bases left between them. Germline V gives CDR1 MNHEY, CDR2 SVGAGI. The CDR3 DNA follows: TGTGCCAGCAGTGAAGGATGGCGGGAAGATACGCAGTATTTT. Translation: CASSEGWREDTQYF.

V usage is TRBV20-1 and J usage is TRBJ2-7; 13 bases fit TRBD2. The CDR3 is 14 amino acids. The germline V gene encodes CDR1 DFQATT and CDR2 SNEGSKA (reference sequence). The V segment lost 6 bases and the J segment 7 bases; nucleotides outside the gene matches: 9. The CDR3 sequence is CSARLAGGRNEQYF. CDR3 DNA sequence: TGCAGTGCAAGACTAGCGGGGGGAAGAAATGAGCAGTACTTC.

This clonotype was seen ten or more times. V is TRBV7-3 and J is TRBJ2-6; 12 positions match TRBD2. With 5 bases clipped from V and 0 bases from J, the junction kept 2 bases outside the gene matches. This CDR3 comprises 17 residues. Germline loops: CDR1 SGHTA, CDR2 FQGTGA. DNA for the CDR3: TGTGCCAGCAGCCTGGGACTAGCGGGCTCTGGGGCCAACGTCCTGACTTTC. Residues: CASSLGLAGSGANVLTF.

Concerning this clonotype itself: A much bigger clone sits one base away, suggesting this may be a read error. The chain joins TRBV6-6 to TRBJ1-1, with 8 bases fitting TRBD1. The V gene end was trimmed by 3 bases and the J gene end by 10 bases; junction bases not matched to a gene: 4. CDR3 length: 12 residues. The germline gives CDR1 MNHNY, CDR2 SVGAGI (reference sequence). CDR3: CASSYQGAAAFF. CDR3 DNA sequence: TGTGCCAGCAGTTATCAGGGGGCAGCAGCTTTCTTT.

V is TRBV7-9 and J is TRBJ2-3; 8 nucleotides align to TRBD2. CDR3 length: 15 amino acids. In germline, CDR1 is SEHNR, CDR2 FQNEAQ (reference sequence). V shed 11 bases, J shed 8 bases, and the junction held 18 bases outside the gene matches. Here the CDR3 DNA reads TGTGCCTGCCAAATCACAGCGGGAGTACTAGCTACGCAGTATTTT. As protein: CACQITAGVLATQYF.

In its sample, this clonotype was seen many times. The V call is TRBV24-1, the J call TRBJ2-5; D may be TRBD2 (5 bases). V was clipped by 3 bases and J by 5 bases, with 9 bases between them. The CDR3 sequence is 13 residues long. Germline values: CDR1 KGHDR, CDR2 SFDVKD. CDR3 sequence (DNA): TGTGCCACCAGTGATGGAGGAGTGGAGACCCAGTACTTC. This encodes CATSDGGVETQYF.

The rearrangement links TRBV2 to TRBJ2-7; 9 bases agree with TRBD2. The CDR3 has 15 residues. Trimming took 5 bases from V and 2 from J; bases not matched to a gene: 7. Germline V gene lookup returns CDR1 SNHLY and CDR2 FYNNEI. This chain's CDR3 is CASSSRLAAAYEQYF. The CDR3, as DNA: TGTGCCAGCAGTTCCAGACTAGCGGCGGCCTACGAGCAGTACTTC.

Comments on this clonotype: A junction end diverges from the germline sequence, so it may reflect a read error. The rearrangement joins TRBV7-3 to TRBJ1-3; 8 bases align to TRBD1. The CDR3 length is 13 residues. The germline V gene encodes CDR1 SGHTA and CDR2 FQGTGA. The CDR3 coding sequence is TGTGCCAGCGGCCCCGGACAGGGAAACACCATATATTTC. This translates into CASGPGQGNTIYF.

J is TRBJ2-5 and V is TRBV6-1; 12 bases are a match to TRBD2. This CDR3 contains 15 residues. The V gene's germline CDR1 is MNHNS and CDR2 SASEGT. The V segment lost 4 bases and the J segment 0 bases; nucleotides outside the gene matches: 0. The CDR3 here is CASSGTSGDQETQYF. Here the CDR3 DNA reads TGTGCCAGCAGTGGGACTAGCGGGGACCAAGAGACCCAGTACTTC.

This clonotype came up many times. This chain joins TRBV2 and TRBJ2-7, with TRBD2 as a possible D gene (5 bases). Germline CDR1 reads SNHLY; CDR2 reads FYNNEI. The CDR3 covers 12 residues. Trimming shortened V by 7 bases and J by 4 bases, and 11 bases separated the two germline ends. This chain's CDR3 is CASTERVYEQYF. The CDR3 DNA follows: TGTGCCAGCACCGAGAGGGTTTACGAGCAGTACTTC.

As for this clonotype: Germline is not matched at one junction end, which may reflect a read error. The chain employs TRBV11-2 and TRBJ2-7, with TRBD2 matching 7 bases. Germline CDR1 SGHAT, CDR2 FQNNGV. This CDR3 is 13 amino acids long. CDR3 sequence: CASSPRLAGERYF. DNA for the CDR3: TGTGCCAGCAGCCCCCGACTAGCCGGAGAGCGGTACTTC.

The rearrangement uses TRBV10-3 and TRBJ2-7, with D perhaps assigned TRBD1 or TRBD2 (5 bases each). V dropped 6 bases and J dropped 3 bases, with 12 bases sitting between them. Germline CDR1 ENHRY, CDR2 SYGVKD. The CDR3 spans 13 residues. In DNA form, the CDR3 reads TGTGCCATCAGAACGACAGCGGTCTACGAGCAGTACTTC. Its translation is CAIRTTAVYEQYF.